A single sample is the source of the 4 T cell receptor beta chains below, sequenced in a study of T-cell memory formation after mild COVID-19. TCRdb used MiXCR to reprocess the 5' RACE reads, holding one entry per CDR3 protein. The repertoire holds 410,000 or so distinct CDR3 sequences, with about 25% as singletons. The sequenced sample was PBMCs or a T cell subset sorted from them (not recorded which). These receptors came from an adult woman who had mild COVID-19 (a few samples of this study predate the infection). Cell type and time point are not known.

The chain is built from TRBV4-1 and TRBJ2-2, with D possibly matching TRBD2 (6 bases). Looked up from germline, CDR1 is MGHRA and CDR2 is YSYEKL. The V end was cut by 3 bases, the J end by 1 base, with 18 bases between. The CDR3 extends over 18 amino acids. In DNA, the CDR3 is TGCGCCAGCAGCCATGGGACGGGACTCAGTGTGAACACCGGGGAGCTGTTTTTT. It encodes CASSHGTGLSVNTGELFF.

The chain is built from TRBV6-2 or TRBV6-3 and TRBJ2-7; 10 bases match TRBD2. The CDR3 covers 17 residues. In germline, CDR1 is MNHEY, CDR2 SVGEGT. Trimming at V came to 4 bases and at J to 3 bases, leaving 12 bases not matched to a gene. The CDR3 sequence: CASSFHGRTSGSYEQYF. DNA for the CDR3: TGTGCCAGCAGTTTCCACGGCCGGACTAGCGGAAGCTACGAGCAGTACTTC.

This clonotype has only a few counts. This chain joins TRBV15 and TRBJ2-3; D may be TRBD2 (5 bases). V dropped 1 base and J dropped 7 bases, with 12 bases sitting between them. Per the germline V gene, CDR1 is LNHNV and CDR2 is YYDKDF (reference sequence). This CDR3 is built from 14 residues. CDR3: CATSRALAPHTQYF. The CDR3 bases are TGTGCCACCAGCAGAGCCCTAGCTCCTCATACGCAGTATTTT.

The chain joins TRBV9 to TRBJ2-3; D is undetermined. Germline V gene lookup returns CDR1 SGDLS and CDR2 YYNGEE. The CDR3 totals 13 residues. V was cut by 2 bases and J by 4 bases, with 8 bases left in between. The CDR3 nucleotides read TGTGCCAGCAGCGTTGGGCAAGCAGATACGCAGTATTTT. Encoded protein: CASSVGQADTQYF.